Each of the 14 T cell receptor beta chains below was sequenced from the same sample in a study of T-cell reconstitution after alpha-beta-depleted transplantation in children. Unique molecular identifiers were used to barcode this TCRbeta library. TCRdb recomputed calls from the PCR reads with MiXCR, one row per CDR3 protein. The sample lists 530,000 or so distinct CDR3 sequences, 27% seen once, with 30% to 40% in the top ten. Source: PBMCs, taken before TCRalphabeta/CD19-depleted stem cell transplant. The receptors were sampled from a boy younger than two with Wiskott-Aldrich syndrome, due to receive a stem cell transplant.

The J gene is TRBJ2-3, the V gene TRBV5-1; D remains unclear. Germline assignment: CDR1 SGHRS and CDR2 YFSETQ. Trimming cost V 3 bases and J 5 bases, with 7 bases left between them. The CDR3 has 12 amino acids. CDR3 nucleotides: TGCGCCAGCAGCTCACAGCTAGATACGCAGTATTTT. Translated: CASSSQLDTQYF.

This CDR3 reads CASSSFSGSVFYEQYF. The CDR3 region has the DNA TGTGCCAGCAGCTCGTTTTCGGGGTCAGTTTTCTACGAGCAGTACTTC. The chain joins TRBV5-6 to TRBJ2-7; possibly TRBD2 for D (5 bases). CDR1 is SGHDT, CDR2 YYEEEE, per germline. V was clipped by 3 bases and J by 3 bases, with 19 bases between them. The CDR3 spans 16 residues.

V gene TRBV5-1 combines with J gene TRBJ1-1, with D possibly matching TRBD1 (5 bases). CDR1 is SGHRS, CDR2 YFSETQ, per germline. With 0 bases removed from V and 5 bases from J, the gap between germline ends came to 14 bases. The CDR3 length is 15 residues. The CDR3 protein is CASSLDRGGRTEAFF. As DNA, the CDR3 is TGCGCCAGCAGCTTGGATAGGGGTGGGAGAACTGAAGCTTTCTTT. Drawing the rest from reference TRBV5-1 and TRBJ1-1, the complete variable domain is KAGVTQTPRYLIKTRGQQVTLSCSPISGHRSVSWYQQTPGQGLQFLFEYFSETQRNKGNFPGRFSGRQFSNSRSEMNVSTLELGDSALYLCASSLDRGGRTEAFFGQGTRLTVV.

This chain uses TRBV5-6 with TRBJ2-1; a weak D match, TRBD1 (5 bases). The V and J ends lost 1 base and 8 bases respectively, with 16 bases between them. The CDR3 covers 15 residues. CDR1 and CDR2 from the germline V gene are SGHDT and YYEEEE. The chain's CDR3 is CASSLRGDRYDEQFF. CDR3 DNA sequence: TGTGCCAGCAGCTTGAGGGGCGACAGATACGATGAGCAGTTCTTC.

A few counts support this clonotype. J is TRBJ1-1 and V is TRBV29-1; D unresolved. With 7 bases removed from V and 0 bases from J, the gap between germline ends came to 9 bases. The V gene's germline CDR1 is SQVTM and CDR2 ANQGSEA. The CDR3 is made up of 12 amino acids. Written as DNA, the CDR3 is TGCAGCGCCGCCGGGGTGAACACTGAAGCTTTCTTT. It translates to CSAAGVNTEAFF.

The rearrangement joins TRBV20-1 to TRBJ2-3, with 9 positions matching TRBD2. The CDR3 consists of 20 residues. CDR1 and CDR2 (germline): DFQATT, SNEGSKA (reference sequence). The V segment lost 5 bases and the J segment 2 bases; nucleotides outside the gene matches: 23. The CDR3 sequence is CSAPARGSGRKGALTDTQYF. CDR3 bases: TGCAGTGCTCCGGCAAGGGGTAGCGGGAGAAAAGGGGCCCTCACAGATACGCAGTATTTT.

This clonotype was picked up a small number of times. The chain is built from TRBV28 and TRBJ2-1; 8 bases match TRBD2. There are 16 residues in the CDR3. Losses at the gene ends were 3 bases for V and 3 bases for J; bases not matched to a gene: 7. Germline V gene sequence: CDR1 MDHEN, CDR2 SYDVKM. The CDR3 region is CASSFTLAGRYNEQFF. The CDR3 DNA reads TGTGCCAGCAGTTTTACTCTAGCGGGCCGCTACAATGAGCAGTTCTTC.

This chain uses TRBV6-1 with TRBJ2-5; perhaps D is TRBD1 or TRBD2 (5 bases each). V was shortened by 5 bases and J by 3 bases, with 13 bases between the two germline ends. From germline, CDR1 is MNHNS and CDR2 SASEGT. This CDR3 has 14 residues. The CDR3 spells CASSPGTPKETQYF. For the CDR3, the DNA is TGTGCCAGCAGTCCCGGGACGCCAAAAGAGACCCAGTACTTC.

This clonotype was observed a handful of times. The J gene is TRBJ1-2, the V gene TRBV28; D is unresolved. V was clipped by 5 bases and J by 8 bases, with 18 bases between them. The CDR3 loop spans 14 amino acids. Germline loops: CDR1 MDHEN, CDR2 SYDVKM. Written as DNA, the CDR3 is TGTGCCAGCAGTGGTGAAAGACTCCAACAGGGCTACACCTTC. Its protein product is CASSGERLQQGYTF.

The genes are TRBV5-6 and TRBJ2-3, with 8 bases that match TRBD2. Germline V CDR1 and CDR2: SGHDT, YYEEEE. V gave up 7 bases and J gave up 0 bases; unmatched junction bases: 7. The CDR3 spans 15 residues. CDR3 in DNA: TGTGCCAGCGACTCTCTAGCGGGCAGCACAGATACGCAGTATTTT. It specifies CASDSLAGSTDTQYF.

This chain connects TRBV3-1 to TRBJ2-3; D ambiguous. Looked up from germline, CDR1 is LGHDT and CDR2 is YNNKEL (reference sequence). CDR3 length: 14 residues. Trimming took off 2 bases at V and 2 bases at J, with 8 bases between the two ends. CDR3 protein: CASSQMVDTDTQYF. CDR3 DNA sequence: TGTGCCAGCAGCCAAATGGTCGACACAGATACGCAGTATTTT.

This clonotype occurred a few times. The chain has TRBV29-1 and TRBJ1-1; a weak D match, TRBD1 (5 bases). The CDR3 has 16 residues. CDR1 and CDR2 (germline): SQVTM, ANQGSEA. V was trimmed by 6 bases and J by 5 bases, leaving 25 bases between them. The CDR3 DNA reads TGCAGCGTCGCTAATCTCCTGGGCAGGGTTTGGACTGAAGCTTTCTTT. It encodes CSVANLLGRVWTEAFF.

This clonotype was seen only a few times. The chain couples TRBV5-1 to TRBJ2-7; 12 positions agree with TRBD2. The length of the CDR3 is 14 residues. Germline V gene lookup returns CDR1 SGHRS and CDR2 YFSETQ. Trimming at V came to 0 bases and at J to 12 bases, leaving 7 bases not matched to a gene. CDR3 bases: TGCGCCAGCAGCTTGGAGACTAGCGGGAGCGGTTTGTACTTC. This translates into CASSLETSGSGLYF.

The V call is TRBV12-3 or TRBV12-4, the J call TRBJ2-7; tentative D call: TRBD2 (6 bases). This CDR3 region has 13 residues. V was cut by 3 bases and J by 3 bases, with 9 bases left in between. The CDR3 loop is CASSFGGNYEQYF. As DNA, the CDR3 is TGTGCCAGCAGTTTCGGGGGAAACTACGAGCAGTACTTC.